The 20 T cell receptor beta chains given below trace back to one sample, sequenced in a study of vaccination and CD4 T cells after COVID-19. For these TCRs, the target antigens are not known. Cultured CD4+ T-cell DNA underwent Oncomine TCR Beta short-read sequencing. In TCRdb, the PCR reads were re-called with MiXCR into one record per CDR3 protein. The table has some 24,000 distinct CDR3 sequences, 35% to 55% seen once. The time point here: late sampling 161 to 241 days after vaccination in three convalescent patients. Treatment given: 10-day PBMC culture with coronavirus spike peptide pools or control peptides (ViraFEST assay). Sequenced material: CD4+ T cells from blood, cultured in vitro, taken about 7 months after SARS-CoV-2 vaccination. The receptors were gathered from a human donor who had recovered from COVID-19.

V and J are TRBV7-9 and TRBJ2-5, with a weak D call TRBD2 (6 bases). The CDR3 covers 16 residues. The V end lost 8 bases, the J end lost 3 bases, and 22 bases lay between the germline ends. The V gene's germline CDR1 is SEHNR and CDR2 FQNEAQ (reference sequence). The CDR3 spells CASRPPFRTIKETQYF. DNA of the CDR3: TGTGCCAGCCGCCCCCCTTTCCGGACTATTAAAGAGACCCAGTACTTC.

The chain uses TRBV7-9 and TRBJ2-1, with TRBD1 identical over 7 bases. Per the germline V gene, CDR1 is SEHNR and CDR2 is FQNEAQ (reference sequence). The CDR3 length is 12 residues. V lost 2 bases to trimming and J lost 14 bases; unmatched junction nucleotides: 6. CDR3 coding DNA: TGTGCCAGCAGCTTAACGAGGGGGCGAAAGTTCTTC. Translation: CASSLTRGRKFF.

The chain uses TRBV24-1 and TRBJ2-5; 9 positions agree with TRBD2. The CDR3 runs 16 residues. The germline CDR1 and CDR2 sequences are KGHDR and SFDVKD. J gave up 1 base and V 5 bases, and 7 bases lay outside the gene matches. For the CDR3, the DNA is TGTGCCACCAGTGGCGCGGCTAGCGGGATCCAAGAGACCCAGTACTTC. It yields the protein CATSGAASGIQETQYF.

This clonotype was seen a few times. The chain employs TRBV4-2 and TRBJ2-5; 10 positions agree with TRBD2. The germline V gene encodes CDR1 LGHNA and CDR2 YNFKEQ. J gave up 5 bases and V 1 base, and 10 bases lay outside the gene matches. This CDR3 contains 17 residues. The CDR3 DNA sequence: TGTGCCAGCAGCCAAGGAGCGGGAGGGCCGCTTGTCGAGACCCAGTACTTC. As protein: CASSQGAGGPLVETQYF.

The rearrangement uses TRBV2 and TRBJ2-7; 7 bases agree with TRBD2. After removal of 7 bases from V and 1 base from J, the junction contained 7 bases not matched to a gene. CDR1 is SNHLY and CDR2 is FYNNEI in the germline V gene. The CDR3 length is 14 residues. The CDR3 coding sequence is TGTGCCAGCACCACGCAGGGAGGGTCCTACGAGCAGTACTTC. Encoded protein: CASTTQGGSYEQYF.

This clonotype appeared a few times. V is TRBV7-2 and J is TRBJ1-2; D is unresolved. Germline-derived CDR1 and CDR2 are SGHTA and FQGNSA. The CDR3 consists of 14 residues. Between the trimmed V and J ends, which lost 5 bases and 2 bases, there was a span of 12 bases. As DNA, the CDR3 is TGTGCCAGCAGCCCCCATAGAGGAAACTATGGCTACACCTTC. It is translated as CASSPHRGNYGYTF.

This clonotype was counted once. The chain links TRBV5-8 to TRBJ2-7; D remains ambiguous. The CDR3 contains 15 residues. CDR1 SGHTS and CDR2 YDEGEE come from the germline V gene. Between the trimmed V and J ends, which lost 4 bases and 2 bases, there was a span of 16 bases. CDR3: CASSLLASEAYEQYF. The CDR3 DNA reads TGTGCCAGCAGCCTCCTGGCTAGTGAAGCCTACGAGCAGTACTTC.

The chain is built from TRBV6-1 and TRBJ1-1; tentatively, D is TRBD1 (6 bases). V was cut by 5 bases and J by 0 bases, with 10 bases left in between. The germline CDR1 and CDR2 sequences are MNHNS and SASEGT. CDR3 length equals 14 residues. The CDR3 is CASSQQGVNTEAFF. The CDR3 DNA reads TGTGCCAGCAGTCAACAGGGAGTGAACACTGAAGCTTTCTTT.

This rearrangement joins TRBV28 to TRBJ2-3; 12 bases align to TRBD2. V shed 5 bases and J 11 bases; nucleotides not matched to a gene: 8. Germline lookup yields CDR1 MDHEN and CDR2 SYDVKM. This CDR3 is 14 amino acids long. The chain's CDR3 is CASSPLGLAGKQYF. The CDR3 coding sequence is TGTGCCAGCAGTCCTCTCGGACTAGCGGGAAAGCAGTATTTT.

This chain links TRBV10-3 with TRBJ2-1, with 7 bases that match TRBD2. Germline values: CDR1 ENHRY, CDR2 SYGVKD. CDR3 size: 19 residues. With V trimmed by 0 bases and J by 4 bases, 15 bases remained unmatched. CDR3 amino acids: CAISESRAGVRASYNEQFF. DNA of the CDR3: TGTGCCATCAGTGAGTCAAGGGCGGGAGTCCGGGCGTCTTACAATGAGCAGTTCTTC.

The gene calls are TRBV20-1 and TRBJ2-7; TRBD1 or TRBD2 may be the D gene (5 bases each). Trimming removed 2 bases from V and 7 bases from J, with 15 bases in between. CDR1 and CDR2 (germline): DFQATT, SNEGSKA (reference sequence). There are 13 residues in the CDR3. This CDR3 is CSARPGTFREQYF. The CDR3 DNA reads TGCAGTGCTAGACCCGGGACGTTTAGGGAGCAGTACTTC.

The chain recombines TRBV2 with TRBJ1-6; perhaps TRBD1 as D (5 bases). This CDR3 region has 13 residues. Trimming stripped 3 bases from V and 10 bases from J, with 10 bases between. The V gene's germline CDR1 is SNHLY and CDR2 FYNNEI. CDR3 region: CASSEGEESPLHF. The CDR3 nucleotides read TGTGCCAGCAGTGAGGGGGAGGAATCACCCCTCCACTTT.

The chain couples TRBV20-1 to TRBJ1-5; TRBD1 agrees at 12 bases. From germline, CDR1 is DFQATT and CDR2 SNEGSKA (reference sequence). The CDR3 runs to 15 residues. Trimming cost V 6 bases and J 7 bases; bases outside gene matches: 10. The CDR3 spells CSATPGTGGRQPQHF. In DNA, the CDR3 is TGCAGTGCCACCCCCGGGACAGGGGGCAGGCAGCCCCAGCATTTT.

This clonotype came up a few times. The chain is built from TRBV7-2 and TRBJ1-6, with 7 bases that match TRBD1. The CDR3 is 15 residues long. J was trimmed by 6 bases and V by 5 bases; bases with no gene match: 7. From germline, CDR1 is SGHTA and CDR2 FQGNSA. This chain's CDR3 is CASSLDRATNSPLHF. The DNA for the CDR3 is TGTGCCAGCAGCCTAGACAGGGCCACTAATTCACCCCTCCACTTT.

This clonotype was seen a single time. The V gene is TRBV20-1, the J gene TRBJ2-7; maybe TRBD1 (5 bases). The CDR3 is 12 amino acids. Trimming took off 5 bases at V and 5 bases at J, with 13 bases between the two ends. Germline V gene sequence: CDR1 DFQATT, CDR2 SNEGSKA (reference sequence). The CDR3 DNA is TGCAGTGCTTTTGACAGTCTAAACGAGCAGTACTTC. This encodes CSAFDSLNEQYF.

The rearrangement links TRBV20-1 to TRBJ2-2; D unresolved. This CDR3 is 12 amino acids long. Trimming left V 0 bases short and J 3 bases short, with 2 bases between. Germline CDR1 DFQATT, CDR2 SNEGSKA (reference sequence). CDR3 in amino acids: CSARDDTGELFF. The CDR3 coding sequence is TGCAGTGCTAGAGACGACACCGGGGAGCTGTTTTTT.

V and J are TRBV20-1 and TRBJ2-3; TRBD1 aligns across 10 bases. J gave up 4 bases and V 3 bases, and 7 bases lay outside the gene matches. In germline, CDR1 is DFQATT, CDR2 SNEGSKA (reference sequence). The CDR3 runs to 15 residues. For the CDR3, the DNA is TGCAGTGCTAGCCCCGGGACAGGGGTTTCAGATACGCAGTATTTT. It translates to CSASPGTGVSDTQYF.

The CDR3 spells CASSRAIYNEQFF. DNA for the CDR3: TGTGCCAGTAGTAGGGCAATATACAATGAGCAGTTCTTC. V gene TRBV19 combines with J gene TRBJ2-1; the D is unclear. V lost 4 bases and J lost 4, with 8 bases in between. The CDR3 runs to 13 residues. Germline loops: CDR1 LNHDA, CDR2 SQIVND (reference sequence).

This chain joins TRBV28 and TRBJ2-3, with TRBD2 matching over 9 bases. Germline values: CDR1 MDHEN, CDR2 SYDVKM. Trimming removed 7 bases from V and 2 bases from J; junction bases left unmatched: 7. CDR3 length equals 15 residues. The CDR3 loop is CASKPSGRSTDTQYF. The CDR3 DNA reads as TGTGCCAGCAAACCGAGCGGGAGGTCCACAGATACGCAGTATTTT. The full variable domain, its missing parts supplied by reference TRBV28 and TRBJ2-3, is DVKVTQSSRYLVKRTGEKVFLECVQDMDHENMFWYRQDPGLGLRLIYFSYDVKMKEKGDIPEGYSVSREKKERFSLILESASTNQTSMYLCASKPSGRSTDTQYFGPGTRLTVL.

The chain couples TRBV7-8 to TRBJ1-2; D is perhaps TRBD1 (6 bases). CDR1 and CDR2 (germline): SGHVS, FQNEAQ. Trimming took off 5 bases at V and 0 bases at J, with 13 bases between the two ends. This CDR3 has 15 amino acids. For the CDR3, the DNA is TGTGCCAGCAGCCCAAAAACAGGGACTAACTATGGCTACACCTTC. It yields the protein CASSPKTGTNYGYTF. Combining the CDR3 with reference TRBV7-8 and TRBJ1-2 gives the whole variable domain GAGVSQSPRYKVAKRGQDVALRCDPISGHVSLFWYQQALGQGPEFLTYFQNEAQLDKSGLPSDRFFAERPEGSVSTLKIQRTQQEDSAVYLCASSPKTGTNYGYTFGSGTRLTVV.